The 18 T cell receptor beta chains below all came from one sample that was sequenced in a study of cytomegalovirus exposure and HLA in healthy donors (dated by TCRdb to about 2017). The library was generated by the immunoSEQ multiplex PCR assay. The multiplex PCR relied on a mix of 60 forward primers for TCR Vbeta segments and 13 reverse primers for TCR Jbeta segments. Sourced from immuneACCESS, this table was stored by TCRdb with only in-frame sequences that have V and J called. A share of the clones is absent; for the studies checked, an unresolved V gene accounts for under half, and the remainder has no known explanation. This sample lists about 200,000 clones; roughly three quarters were detected once. The top ten clonotypes cover less than 2% of the sample. What was sequenced was PBMCs. These receptors all stem from a man aged 45-65 years in good health and CMV-seronegative.

The chain is built from TRBV2 and TRBJ2-4; 7 bases agree with TRBD1. Germline CDR1 is SNHLY and CDR2 is FYNNEI. The CDR3 is 14 amino acids. Unmatched junction bases numbered 4, after V lost 6 bases and J lost 2 bases. The CDR3 loop is CASRDRVTKNIQYF. The CDR3 DNA is TGTGCCAGCAGAGACAGGGTTACCAAAAACATTCAGTACTTC.

The chain is built from TRBV5-6 and TRBJ1-1; 10 bases line up with TRBD1. CDR3 length: 16 amino acids. V shed 4 bases, J shed 1 base, and the junction held 7 bases outside the gene matches. Germline values: CDR1 SGHDT, CDR2 YYEEEE. CDR3 bases: TGTGCCAGCAGCCCGGACAGGGGGTGGGGGAACACTGAAGCTTTCTTT. This gives the protein CASSPDRGWGNTEAFF. The full variable domain, in which reference TRBV5-6 and TRBJ1-1 provide the parts outside the CDR3, is DAGVTQSPTHLIKTRGQQVTLRCSPKSGHDTVSWYQQALGQGPQFIFQYYEEEERQRGNFPDRFSGHQFPNYSSELNVNALLLGDSALYLCASSPDRGWGNTEAFFGQGTRLTVV.

V and J are TRBV5-4 and TRBJ2-5, with TRBD2 matching over 11 bases. V shed 6 bases, J shed 5 bases, and the junction held 15 bases outside the gene matches. Looked up from germline, CDR1 is SGHNT and CDR2 is YYREEE (reference sequence). The length of the CDR3 is 17 residues. The CDR3 loop reads CASTPGGLAGGSETQYF. The CDR3 DNA is TGTGCCAGCACCCCGGGGGGGCTAGCGGGAGGCTCGGAGACCCAGTACTTC.

The V call is TRBV6-1, the J call TRBJ2-7, with a weak D call TRBD2 (6 bases). Trimming shortened V by 7 bases and J by 3 bases, and 10 bases separated the two germline ends. This CDR3 has 12 amino acids. Germline V CDR1 and CDR2: MNHNS, SASEGT. CDR3 protein: CASIGSRYEQYF. The CDR3 coding sequence is TGTGCCAGCATCGGGAGCCGCTACGAGCAGTACTTC.

This chain connects TRBV13 to TRBJ2-5; 8 positions match TRBD2. J lost 4 bases, V lost 5 bases, and 6 bases had no gene match. This CDR3 comprises 14 residues. In germline, CDR1 is PRHDT, CDR2 FYEKMQ (reference sequence). The CDR3 coding sequence is TGTGCCAGCAGCCCCCGAGCGGGAGCAGAGACCCAGTACTTC. This translates into CASSPRAGAETQYF.

The chain carries TRBV18 and TRBJ1-5; D remains ambiguous. V shed 6 bases and J shed 5 bases, with 14 bases lying between them. From germline, CDR1 is KGHSH and CDR2 LQKENI. The CDR3 sequence is 14 residues long. CDR3 DNA sequence: TGTGCCAGCTCCCTAAGACAAATAGATCAGCCCCAGCATTTT. Amino acid sequence: CASSLRQIDQPQHF.

This clone was recorded a few times. The chain's CDR3 is CASSSRVSNQPQHF. The DNA for the CDR3 is TGTGCCAGCAGTAGCAGGGTTAGCAATCAGCCCCAGCATTTT. This chain joins TRBV2 and TRBJ1-5; possible D gene TRBD1, 5 bases. The CDR3 contains 14 residues. Germline V gene sequence: CDR1 SNHLY, CDR2 FYNNEI. Between the trimmed V and J ends, which lost 5 bases and 0 bases, there was a span of 8 bases.

The V and J genes are TRBV6-5 and TRBJ2-2, with no clear D. Germline assignment: CDR1 MNHEY and CDR2 SVGAGI. The CDR3 has 12 residues. Deletions cut 6 bases from V and 7 bases from J, with 9 bases between. The CDR3 DNA reads TGTGCCAGCAGCCATTCGGGCGGGGAGCTGTTTTTT. Translated: CASSHSGGELFF.

The genes are TRBV19 and TRBJ2-7; a weak D match, TRBD1 (6 bases). V lost 4 bases, J lost 2 bases, and 9 bases lay in between. The CDR3 has 13 amino acids. The V gene's germline CDR1 is LNHDA and CDR2 SQIVND (reference sequence). The chain's CDR3 is CASSSRDTYEQYF. Written as DNA, the CDR3 is TGTGCCAGTAGTAGCCGGGACACCTACGAGCAGTACTTC.

The gene calls are TRBV5-5 and TRBJ2-1; TRBD1 agrees at 10 bases. Trimming took 2 bases from V and 5 from J; bases not matched to a gene: 4. CDR3 length: 15 residues. The germline V gene has CDR1 SGHKS and CDR2 YYEKEE (reference sequence). CDR3 nucleotide sequence: TGTGCCAGCAGCTTCGGACAGGGGGTTGACAATGAGCAGTTCTTC. It encodes CASSFGQGVDNEQFF.

Notes on this clone: Sequence at one end of the junction differs from germline and may be a read error. The chain joins TRBV5-1 to TRBJ2-2, with D tentatively TRBD1 (6 bases). Germline-derived CDR1 and CDR2 are SGHRS and YFSETQ. CDR3 length: 11 amino acids. CDR3 residues: CASSLEGGLFF. CDR3 in DNA: TGCGCCAGCAGCTTGGAAGGGGGGCTGTTTTTT.

V is TRBV27 and J is TRBJ1-5, with 12 positions matching TRBD1. The CDR3 covers 17 residues. The V and J ends lost 2 bases and 2 bases, in that order; junction bases with no gene match: 4. CDR1 is MNHEY and CDR2 is SMNVEV in the germline V gene (reference sequence). CDR3 sequence: CASSLVGQGAGNQPQHF. The CDR3 DNA is TGTGCCAGCAGTTTAGTGGGACAGGGGGCCGGCAATCAGCCCCAGCATTTT.

The CDR3 bases are TGTGCCAGCAGCTTGCCTAACCGGGACAGGGTATACACAGATACGCAGTATTTT. Amino acid sequence: CASSLPNRDRVYTDTQYF. The chain uses TRBV5-6 and TRBJ2-3; 9 bases are shared with TRBD1. V lost 1 base, J lost 2 bases, and 11 bases stayed unmatched. The CDR3 sequence is 18 residues long. The germline CDR1 and CDR2 sequences are SGHDT and YYEEEE.

The V call is TRBV9, the J call TRBJ2-1, with 8 bases aligning to TRBD2. Germline V CDR1 and CDR2: SGDLS, YYNGEE. Trimming at V came to 3 bases and at J to 2 bases, leaving 1 base not matched to a gene. The length of the CDR3 is 14 residues. CDR3 loop: CASSGSGAYNEQFF. The DNA for the CDR3 is TGTGCCAGCAGCGGTAGCGGGGCCTACAATGAGCAGTTCTTC.

The rearrangement links TRBV28 to TRBJ2-1; weak D call: TRBD1 (6 bases). Trimming left V 5 bases short and J 0 bases short, with 14 bases between. The CDR3 consists of 16 residues. Per germline, CDR1 MDHEN and CDR2 SYDVKM. CDR3 DNA sequence: TGTGCCAGCAGTGACTATGGACAGAACTCCTACAATGAGCAGTTCTTC. It yields the protein CASSDYGQNSYNEQFF.

J is TRBJ2-1 and V is TRBV7-9; 8 bases match TRBD2. Per germline, CDR1 SEHNR and CDR2 FQNEAQ (reference sequence). V lost 4 bases to trimming and J lost 6 bases; unmatched junction nucleotides: 11. The CDR3 sequence is 16 residues long. CDR3 protein: CASSSPGLASGNEQFF. CDR3 nucleotide sequence: TGTGCCAGCAGCTCCCCTGGACTAGCCTCCGGCAATGAGCAGTTCTTC.

The V and J genes are TRBV5-1 and TRBJ2-7, with TRBD2 as a possible D gene (6 bases). The germline CDR1 and CDR2 sequences are SGHRS and YFSETQ. The CDR3 has 13 amino acids. V was clipped by 5 bases and J by 2 bases, with 11 bases between them. The CDR3 coding sequence is TGCGCCAGCAGTCGGGACTCCACCTACGAGCAGTACTTC. As protein: CASSRDSTYEQYF.

A single count supports this clone. The gene calls are TRBV27 and TRBJ2-1; TRBD2 matches 12 bases. The V gene end was trimmed by 5 bases and the J gene end by 8 bases; junction bases not matched to a gene: 4. Germline CDR1 is MNHEY and CDR2 is SMNVEV (reference sequence). The CDR3 spans 14 residues. The CDR3 bases are TGTGCCAGCAGTATCCGACTAGCGGGAGATGAGCAGTTCTTC. Its translation is CASSIRLAGDEQFF.